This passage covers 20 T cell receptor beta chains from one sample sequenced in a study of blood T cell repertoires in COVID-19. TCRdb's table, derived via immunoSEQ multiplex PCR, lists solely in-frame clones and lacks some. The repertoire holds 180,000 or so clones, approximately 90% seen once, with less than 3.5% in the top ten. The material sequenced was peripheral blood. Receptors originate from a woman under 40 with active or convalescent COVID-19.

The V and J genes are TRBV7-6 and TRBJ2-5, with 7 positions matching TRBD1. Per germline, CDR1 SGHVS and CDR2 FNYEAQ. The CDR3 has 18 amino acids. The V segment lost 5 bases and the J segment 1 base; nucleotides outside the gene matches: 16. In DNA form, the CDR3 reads TGTGCCAGCAGCCCGGGTTTTGGTACAGGGGTTATCCAAGAGACCCAGTACTTC. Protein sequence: CASSPGFGTGVIQETQYF.

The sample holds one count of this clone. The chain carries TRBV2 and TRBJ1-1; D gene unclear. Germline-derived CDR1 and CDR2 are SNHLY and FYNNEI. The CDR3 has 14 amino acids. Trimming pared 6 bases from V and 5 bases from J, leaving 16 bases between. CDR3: CASSHQDSGTEAFF. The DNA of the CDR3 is TGTGCCAGCAGCCATCAGGATAGTGGGACTGAAGCTTTCTTT.

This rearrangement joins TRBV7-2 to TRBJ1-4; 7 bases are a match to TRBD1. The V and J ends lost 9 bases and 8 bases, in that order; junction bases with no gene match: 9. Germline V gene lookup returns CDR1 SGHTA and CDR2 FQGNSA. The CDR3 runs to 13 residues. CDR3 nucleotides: TGTGCCAGTCAGCGTGTGGGACAGGAAAAACTGTTTTTT. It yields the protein CASQRVGQEKLFF.

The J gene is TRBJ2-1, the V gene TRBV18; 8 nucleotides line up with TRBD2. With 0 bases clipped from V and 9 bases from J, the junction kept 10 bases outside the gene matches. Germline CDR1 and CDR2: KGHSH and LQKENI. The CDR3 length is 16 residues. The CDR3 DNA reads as TGTGCCAGCTCACCACCTGGCCCCAGCGGGAGAACTGAGCAGTTCTTC. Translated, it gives CASSPPGPSGRTEQFF.

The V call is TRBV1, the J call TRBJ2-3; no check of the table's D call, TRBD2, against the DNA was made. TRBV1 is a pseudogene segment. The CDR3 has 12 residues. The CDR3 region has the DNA TGCACCAGCAGCCCCCCCGTAGATACGCAGTATTTT. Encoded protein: CTSSPPVDTQYF.

This CDR3 is CASSIDLPGEQYF. In DNA, the CDR3 is TGTGCCAGTAGTATAGATCTTCCCGGGGAGCAGTACTTC. This chain links TRBV19 with TRBJ2-7; D gene uncertain. Trimming took off 0 bases at V and 7 bases at J, with 10 bases between the two ends. This CDR3 is built from 13 residues. Germline V gene data show CDR1 as LNHDA and CDR2 as SQIVND (reference sequence).

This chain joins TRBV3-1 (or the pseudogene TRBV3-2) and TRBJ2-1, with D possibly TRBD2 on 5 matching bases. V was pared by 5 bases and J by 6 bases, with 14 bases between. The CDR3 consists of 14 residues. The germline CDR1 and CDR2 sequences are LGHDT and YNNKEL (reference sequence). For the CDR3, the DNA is TGTGCCAGCAGCAGTAGCGCGGGCGGCAATGAGCAGTTCTTC. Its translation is CASSSSAGGNEQFF.

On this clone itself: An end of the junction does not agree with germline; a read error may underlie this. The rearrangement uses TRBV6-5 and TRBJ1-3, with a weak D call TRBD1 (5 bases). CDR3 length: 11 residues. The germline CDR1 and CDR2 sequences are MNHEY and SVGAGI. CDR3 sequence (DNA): TGTGCCAGCAGCTGGGGGACTACCCAACATTTT. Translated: CASSWGTTQHF.

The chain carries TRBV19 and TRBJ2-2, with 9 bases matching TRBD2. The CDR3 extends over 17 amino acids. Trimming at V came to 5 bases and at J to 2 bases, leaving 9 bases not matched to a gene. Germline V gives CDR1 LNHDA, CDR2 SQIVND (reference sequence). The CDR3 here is CASSAGVSGGNTGELFF. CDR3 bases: TGTGCCAGTAGTGCCGGAGTTAGCGGGGGTAACACCGGGGAGCTGTTTTTT.

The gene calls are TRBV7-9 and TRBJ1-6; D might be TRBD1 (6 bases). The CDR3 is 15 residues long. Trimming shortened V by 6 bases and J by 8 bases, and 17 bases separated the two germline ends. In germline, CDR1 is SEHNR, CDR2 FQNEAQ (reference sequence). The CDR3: CASSPGGGNHSPLHF. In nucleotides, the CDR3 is TGTGCCAGCAGTCCTGGGGGGGGCAACCATTCACCCCTCCACTTT.

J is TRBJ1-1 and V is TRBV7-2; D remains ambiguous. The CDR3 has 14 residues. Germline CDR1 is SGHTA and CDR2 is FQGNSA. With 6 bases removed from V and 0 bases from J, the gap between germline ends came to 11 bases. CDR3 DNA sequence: TGTGCCAGCAGAACCTTCGAGTTGAACACTGAAGCTTTCTTT. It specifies CASRTFELNTEAFF.

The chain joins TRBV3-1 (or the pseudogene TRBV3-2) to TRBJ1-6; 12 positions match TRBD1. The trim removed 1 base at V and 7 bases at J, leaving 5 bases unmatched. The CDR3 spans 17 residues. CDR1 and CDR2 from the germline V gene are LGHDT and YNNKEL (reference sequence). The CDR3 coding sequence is TGTGCCAGCAGCCAAGTTTCTGGGACAGGGGGCAATTCACCCCTCCACTTT. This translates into CASSQVSGTGGNSPLHF.

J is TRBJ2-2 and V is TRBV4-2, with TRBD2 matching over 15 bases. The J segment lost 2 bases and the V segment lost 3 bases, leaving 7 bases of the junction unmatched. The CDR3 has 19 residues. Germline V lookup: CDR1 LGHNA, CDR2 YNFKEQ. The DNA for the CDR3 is TGTGCCAGCAGCCAGGGACTAGCGGGGGGACCCAGTAACACCGGGGAGCTGTTTTTT. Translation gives CASSQGLAGGPSNTGELFF.

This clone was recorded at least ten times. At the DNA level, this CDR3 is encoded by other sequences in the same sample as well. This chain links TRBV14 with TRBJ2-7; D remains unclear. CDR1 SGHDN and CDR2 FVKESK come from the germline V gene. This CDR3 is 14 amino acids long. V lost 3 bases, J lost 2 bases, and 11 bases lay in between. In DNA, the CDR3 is TGTGCCAGCAGCCAGGGCCCTCTCCCCTACGAGCAGTACTTC. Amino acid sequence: CASSQGPLPYEQYF.

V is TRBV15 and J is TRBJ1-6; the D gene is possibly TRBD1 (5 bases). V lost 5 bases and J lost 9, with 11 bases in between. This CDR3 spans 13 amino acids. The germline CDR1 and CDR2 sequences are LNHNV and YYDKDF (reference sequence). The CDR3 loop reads CATSGRESSPLHF. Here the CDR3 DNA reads TGTGCCACCAGCGGCAGGGAAAGTTCACCCCTCCACTTT.

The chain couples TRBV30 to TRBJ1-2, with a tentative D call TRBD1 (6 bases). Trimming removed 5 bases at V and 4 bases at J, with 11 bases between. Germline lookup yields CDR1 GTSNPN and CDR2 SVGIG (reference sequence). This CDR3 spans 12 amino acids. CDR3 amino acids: CAWLDRPYGYTF. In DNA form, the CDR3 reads TGTGCCTGGTTAGACAGGCCCTATGGCTACACCTTC.

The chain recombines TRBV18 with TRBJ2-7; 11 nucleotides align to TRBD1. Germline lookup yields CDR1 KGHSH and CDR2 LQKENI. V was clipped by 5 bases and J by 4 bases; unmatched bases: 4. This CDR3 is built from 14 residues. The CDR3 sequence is CASSYGQGAYEQYF. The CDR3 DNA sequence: TGTGCCAGCTCATACGGACAGGGGGCTTACGAGCAGTACTTC. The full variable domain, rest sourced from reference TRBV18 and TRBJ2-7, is NAGVMQNPRHLVRRRGQEARLRCSPMKGHSHVYWYRQLPEEGLKFMVYLQKENIIDESGMPKERFSAEFPKEGPSILRIQQVVRGDSAAYFCASSYGQGAYEQYFGPGTRLTVT.

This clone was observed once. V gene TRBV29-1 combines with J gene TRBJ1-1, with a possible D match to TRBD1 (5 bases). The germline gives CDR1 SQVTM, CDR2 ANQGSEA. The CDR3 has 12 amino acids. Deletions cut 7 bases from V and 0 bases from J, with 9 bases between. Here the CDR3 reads CSGRDLNTEAFF. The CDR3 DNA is TGCAGCGGGCGGGACTTGAACACTGAAGCTTTCTTT.

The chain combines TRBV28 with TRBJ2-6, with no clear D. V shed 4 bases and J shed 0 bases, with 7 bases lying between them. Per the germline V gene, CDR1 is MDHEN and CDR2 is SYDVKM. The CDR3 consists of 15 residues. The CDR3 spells CASSSIASGANVLTF. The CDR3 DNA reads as TGTGCCAGCAGTTCTATAGCCTCTGGGGCCAACGTCCTGACTTTC.

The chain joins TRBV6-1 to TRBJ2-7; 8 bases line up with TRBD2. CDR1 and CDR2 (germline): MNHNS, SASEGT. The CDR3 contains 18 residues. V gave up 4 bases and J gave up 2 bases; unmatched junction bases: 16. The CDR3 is CASSGGLRRGVEAYEQYF. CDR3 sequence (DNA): TGTGCCAGCAGTGGAGGCCTTCGGCGGGGGGTTGAAGCCTACGAGCAGTACTTC.